This TCR beta chain was obtained from a study of blood T cell repertoires in COVID-19 (dated by TCRdb to about 2020). Study-level background: The collaborator samples originated in the United States, Italy and Spain and spanned the acute and convalescent phases of COVID-19. The prospective study material was composed of cDNA or gDNA derived from T cells, B-cell-depleted T cells, or PBMCs. Subjects who had been exposed to COVID-19, were actively infected with it, or had recovered from it provided the deeply sampled blood TCRbeta repertoires that made up the dataset. The repertoires were released in a freely available public database intended as a resource for research on the immune response to SARS-CoV-2. Samples came from the ongoing ImmuneRACE study (first 160 participants) plus 1,254 subjects from 6 global collaborators. Nearly every sample came with metadata listing a de-identified subject ID, COVID-19 status, age in years and sex. Where available, HLA class I and class II types were obtained from metadata supplied by the sample provider rather than from assay-based typing.

Results the study describes overall, beyond this receptor: How much clinical and demographic metadata was included differed by source and by participant, and the metadata was provided uncurated.

Per the germline V gene (reference sequence), LNHDA is the CDR1 and SQIVND is the CDR2. From its cysteine to its phenylalanine, the CDR3 spans 14 amino acids. Left in the record is the CDR3 DNA by itself, 42 bases read in frame from the first base. V sheds 3 bases and J sheds 2 bases, leaving 11 bases between their ends. One collaborating source in Seattle enrolled patients during active infection and followed them longitudinally through the course of disease. Whole blood was collected in K2EDTA tubes by collaborating institutions according to the institutions' own protocols. For TCRbeta analysis, collaborator samples were shipped as frozen whole blood, as isolated PBMCs, or as DNA extracted from either sample type. The immunoSEQ Assay, a bias-controlled multiplex PCR, was used to amplify TCRbeta CDR3 regions from genomic DNA. For the original study's pipeline: Within the assay, amplification of reference gene primers was used to estimate how many nucleated cells each sample contained. To quantify the absolute abundance of each unique TCRbeta CDR3 rearrangement, sequence reads were collapsed and filtered. For each sample, productive Simpson clonality was calculated as the square root of Simpson's diversity index over productive rearrangements. The clones in this table, taken by TCRdb from immuneACCESS, are in-frame only. Not every clone is retained; where verified, under half of the shortfall comes from an unresolved V gene, and the cause of the rest is unknown. That table is the source of V, J and clone size, and D and trimming were worked out from the DNA. A total of fewer than 200,000 clones appear in this sample, roughly 76% of them only once. The ten largest clones take up roughly 9.6% of the sample.

This clone was seen a handful of times. Its antigen is not yet known. No per-base quality is available; no much larger clone lies one base away. The same CDR3 is also encoded by other DNA sequences in this sample. This clonotype originated in a middle-aged woman with COVID-19, enrolled during active disease. The material sequenced was peripheral blood. Rearrangement joined TRBV19 to TRBJ2-7; tentative D gene TRBD1, with 6 bases matching. The CDR3 is CASSIRGDPYEQYF. The nucleotides are TGTGCCAGTAGTATCAGGGGCGATCCCTACGAGCAGTACTTC.